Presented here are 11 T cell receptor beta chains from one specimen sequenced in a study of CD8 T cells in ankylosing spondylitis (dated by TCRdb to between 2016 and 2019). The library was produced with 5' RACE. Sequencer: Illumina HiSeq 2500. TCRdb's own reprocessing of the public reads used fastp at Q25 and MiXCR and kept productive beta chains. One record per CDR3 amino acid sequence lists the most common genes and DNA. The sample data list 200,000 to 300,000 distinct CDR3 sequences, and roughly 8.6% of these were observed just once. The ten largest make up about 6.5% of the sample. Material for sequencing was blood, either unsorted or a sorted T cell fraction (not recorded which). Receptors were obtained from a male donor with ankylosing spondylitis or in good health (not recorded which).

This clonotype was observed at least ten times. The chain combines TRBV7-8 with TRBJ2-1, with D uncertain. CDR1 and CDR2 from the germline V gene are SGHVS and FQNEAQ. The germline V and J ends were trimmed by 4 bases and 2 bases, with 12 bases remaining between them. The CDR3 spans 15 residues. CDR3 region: CASSSSLTTYNEQFF. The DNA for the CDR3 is TGTGCCAGCAGCTCGTCACTTACCACCTACAATGAGCAGTTCTTC.

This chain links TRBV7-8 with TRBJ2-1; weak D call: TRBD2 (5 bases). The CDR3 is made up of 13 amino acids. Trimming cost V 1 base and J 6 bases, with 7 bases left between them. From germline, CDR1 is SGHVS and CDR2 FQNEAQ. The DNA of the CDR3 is TGTGCCAGCAGCTTAGGGCGGGTCAATGAGCAGTTCTTC. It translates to CASSLGRVNEQFF.

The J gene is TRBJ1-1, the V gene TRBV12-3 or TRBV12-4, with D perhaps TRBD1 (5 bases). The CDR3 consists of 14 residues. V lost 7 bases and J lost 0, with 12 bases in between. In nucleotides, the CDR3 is TGTGCCAGCATTACGGGACTCATGAACACTGAAGCTTTCTTT. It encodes CASITGLMNTEAFF.

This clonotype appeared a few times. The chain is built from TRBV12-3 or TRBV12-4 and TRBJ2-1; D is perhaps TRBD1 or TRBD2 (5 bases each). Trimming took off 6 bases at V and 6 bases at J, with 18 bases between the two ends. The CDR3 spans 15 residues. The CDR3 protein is CASSLVRGAVNEQFF. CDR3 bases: TGTGCCAGCAGCCTAGTACGAGGGGCGGTCAATGAGCAGTTCTTC.

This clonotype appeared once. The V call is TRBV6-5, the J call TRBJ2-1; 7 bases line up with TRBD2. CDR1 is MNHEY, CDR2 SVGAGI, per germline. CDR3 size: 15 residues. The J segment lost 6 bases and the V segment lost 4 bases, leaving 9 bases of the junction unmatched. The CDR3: CASSWGMGRANEQFF. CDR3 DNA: TGTGCCAGCAGTTGGGGTATGGGGAGGGCCAATGAGCAGTTCTTC.

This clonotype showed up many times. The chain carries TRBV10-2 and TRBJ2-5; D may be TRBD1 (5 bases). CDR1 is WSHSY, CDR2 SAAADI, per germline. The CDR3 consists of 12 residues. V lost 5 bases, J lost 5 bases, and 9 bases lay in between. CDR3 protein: CASSLKGETQYF. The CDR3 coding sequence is TGCGCCAGCAGTCTAAAGGGGGAGACCCAGTACTTC.

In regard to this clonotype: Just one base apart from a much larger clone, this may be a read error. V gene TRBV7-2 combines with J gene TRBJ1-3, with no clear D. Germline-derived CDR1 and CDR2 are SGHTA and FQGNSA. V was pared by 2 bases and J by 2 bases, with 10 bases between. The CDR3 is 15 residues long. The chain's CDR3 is CTSSLSPVAGNTIYF. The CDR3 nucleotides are TGTACCAGCAGCTTATCCCCGGTGGCTGGAAACACCATATATTTT.

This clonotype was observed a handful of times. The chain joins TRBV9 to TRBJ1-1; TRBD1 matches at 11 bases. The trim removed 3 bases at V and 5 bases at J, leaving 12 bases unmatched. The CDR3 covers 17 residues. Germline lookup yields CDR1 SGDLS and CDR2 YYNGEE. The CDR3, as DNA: TGTGCCAGCAGCGAGAGCCCAGGACAGGGGGCGCGGACTGAAGCTTTCTTT. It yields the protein CASSESPGQGARTEAFF. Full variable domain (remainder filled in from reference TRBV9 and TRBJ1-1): DSGVTQTPKHLITATGQRVTLRCSPRSGDLSVYWYQQSLDQGLQFLIQYYNGEERAKGNILERFSAQQFPDLHSELNLSSLELGDSALYFCASSESPGQGARTEAFFGQGTRLTVV.

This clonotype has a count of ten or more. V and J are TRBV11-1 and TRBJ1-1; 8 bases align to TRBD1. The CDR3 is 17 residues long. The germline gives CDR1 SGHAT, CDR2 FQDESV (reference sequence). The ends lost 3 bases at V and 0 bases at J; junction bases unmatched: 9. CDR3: CASSFGQGPTMNTEAFF. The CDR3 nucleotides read TGTGCCAGCAGCTTTGGACAGGGCCCGACCATGAACACTGAAGCTTTCTTT.

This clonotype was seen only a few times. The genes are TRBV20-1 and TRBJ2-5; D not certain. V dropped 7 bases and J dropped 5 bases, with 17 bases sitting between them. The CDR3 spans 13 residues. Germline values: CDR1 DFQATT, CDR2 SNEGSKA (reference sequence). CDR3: CSVPPPQVETQYF. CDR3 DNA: TGCAGTGTTCCCCCCCCTCAAGTCGAGACCCAGTACTTC.

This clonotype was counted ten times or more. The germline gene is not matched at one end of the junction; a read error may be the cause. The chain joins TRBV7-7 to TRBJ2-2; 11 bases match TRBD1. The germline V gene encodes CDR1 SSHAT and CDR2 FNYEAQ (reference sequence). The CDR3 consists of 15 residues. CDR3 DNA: TGTGCTAGCAGCACCGGGACAGGGGGCACCGGGGAGCTGTTTTTT. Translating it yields CASSTGTGGTGELFF.